The present entry profiles one TCR beta chain with its context. This entry comes from a study of blood T cell repertoires in COVID-19. In the study overall: Donors in the United States, Italy and Spain gave samples during acute or convalescent COVID-19. From T cells, B-cell-depleted T cells, or PBMCs came the material, which was cDNA or gDNA.

Study processing details: Reference gene primer amplification gave estimated nucleated cell counts. The table came from immunoSEQ multiplex PCR; TCRdb's copy has only in-frame clones and leaves some out. V, J and clone size reflect that table, while D and trimming were determined from the DNA. The sample comprises about 51,000 clones, 86% of which are singletons, and roughly 1.3% rests with the top ten. CDR1 and CDR2 (germline): KGHSH, LQKENI. V was pared by 6 bases and J by 0 bases, with 12 bases between. This CDR3 has 15 residues. This sequence joins TRBV18 and TRBJ1-5; tentative D call: TRBD1 (6 bases). The specimen sequenced was peripheral blood. The TCR comes from a man in his sixties with acute or convalescent COVID-19. As DNA, the CDR3 is TGTGCCAGCTCCGGGGGGCAGGCTAGCAATCAGCCCCAGCATTTT. It is translated as CASSGGQASNQPQHF. The complete variable domain, with remaining parts taken from reference TRBV18 and TRBJ1-5, reads NAGVMQNPRHLVRRRGQEARLRCSPMKGHSHVYWYRQLPEEGLKFMVYLQKENIIDESGMPKERFSAEFPKEGPSILRIQQVVRGDSAAYFCASSGGQASNQPQHFGDGTRLSIL.